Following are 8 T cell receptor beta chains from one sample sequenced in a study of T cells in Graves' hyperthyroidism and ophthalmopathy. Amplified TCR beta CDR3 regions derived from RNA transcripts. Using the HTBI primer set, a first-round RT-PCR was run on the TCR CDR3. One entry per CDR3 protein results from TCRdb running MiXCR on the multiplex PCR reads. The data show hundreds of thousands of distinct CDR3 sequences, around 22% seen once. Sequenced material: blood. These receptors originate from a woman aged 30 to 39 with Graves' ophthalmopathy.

The CDR3 DNA reads as TGTGCCAGCTCACCACGTAATTCACCCCTCCACTTT. This codes for CASSPRNSPLHF. This chain links TRBV18 with TRBJ1-6, with unresolved D. Germline V gene data show CDR1 as KGHSH and CDR2 as LQKENI. V lost 1 base and J 6 bases, leaving 1 base between the germline ends. CDR3 length: 12 amino acids.

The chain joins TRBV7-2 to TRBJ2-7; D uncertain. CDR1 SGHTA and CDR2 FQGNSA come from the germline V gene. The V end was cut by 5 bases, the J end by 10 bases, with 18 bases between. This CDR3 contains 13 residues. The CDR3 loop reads CASSPVPVQDQYF. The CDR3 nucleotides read TGTGCCAGCAGCCCGGTACCGGTGCAGGATCAGTACTTC.

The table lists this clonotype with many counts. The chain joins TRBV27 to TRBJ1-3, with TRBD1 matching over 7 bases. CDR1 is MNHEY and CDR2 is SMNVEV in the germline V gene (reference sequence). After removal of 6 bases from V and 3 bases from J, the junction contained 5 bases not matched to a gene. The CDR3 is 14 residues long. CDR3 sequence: CASSPNRGGNTIYF. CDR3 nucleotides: TGTGCCAGCAGCCCAAACAGGGGTGGAAACACCATATATTTT.

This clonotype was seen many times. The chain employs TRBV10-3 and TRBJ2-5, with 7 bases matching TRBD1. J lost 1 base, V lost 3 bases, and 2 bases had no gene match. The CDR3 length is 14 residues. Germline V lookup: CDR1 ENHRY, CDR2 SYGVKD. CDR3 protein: CAISEWDSQETQYF. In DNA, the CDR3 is TGTGCCATCAGTGAATGGGACAGCCAAGAGACCCAGTACTTC.

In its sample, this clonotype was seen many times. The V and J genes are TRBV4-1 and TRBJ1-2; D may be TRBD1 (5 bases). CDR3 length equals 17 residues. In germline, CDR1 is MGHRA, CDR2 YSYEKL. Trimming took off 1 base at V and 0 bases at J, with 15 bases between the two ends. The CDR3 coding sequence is TGCGCCAGCAGCCAAGCCCTGAGGAGGGGAGCTAACTATGGCTACACCTTC. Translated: CASSQALRRGANYGYTF.

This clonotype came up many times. The CDR3 DNA reads as TGTGCCAGCAGTCGGCGCGTACCGAACACCGGGGAGCTGTTTTTT. Translated: CASSRRVPNTGELFF. This rearrangement joins TRBV12-3 or TRBV12-4 to TRBJ2-2; no reliable D call. Trimming cost V 5 bases and J 0 bases, with 10 bases left between them. There are 15 residues in the CDR3.

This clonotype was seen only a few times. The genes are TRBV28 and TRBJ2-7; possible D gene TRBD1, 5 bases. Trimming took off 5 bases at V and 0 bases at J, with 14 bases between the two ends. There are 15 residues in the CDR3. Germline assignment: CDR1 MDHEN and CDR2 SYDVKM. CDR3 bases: TGTGCCAGCAGTCCCCTGGGGCACGTCTCCTACGAGCAGTACTTC. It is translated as CASSPLGHVSYEQYF. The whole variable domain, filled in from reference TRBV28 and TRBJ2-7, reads DVKVTQSSRYLVKRTGEKVFLECVQDMDHENMFWYRQDPGLGLRLIYFSYDVKMKEKGDIPEGYSVSREKKERFSLILESASTNQTSMYLCASSPLGHVSYEQYFGPGTRLTVT.

The CDR3 loop is CASTLRDRGFEGQYF. The CDR3 DNA sequence: TGTGCCAGCACCCTAAGGGACAGGGGCTTCGAGGGGCAGTACTTC. V gene TRBV12-3 or TRBV12-4 combines with J gene TRBJ2-7; 10 bases match TRBD1. There are 15 residues in the CDR3. V was pared by 7 bases and J by 9 bases, with 15 bases of the junction left unmatched.